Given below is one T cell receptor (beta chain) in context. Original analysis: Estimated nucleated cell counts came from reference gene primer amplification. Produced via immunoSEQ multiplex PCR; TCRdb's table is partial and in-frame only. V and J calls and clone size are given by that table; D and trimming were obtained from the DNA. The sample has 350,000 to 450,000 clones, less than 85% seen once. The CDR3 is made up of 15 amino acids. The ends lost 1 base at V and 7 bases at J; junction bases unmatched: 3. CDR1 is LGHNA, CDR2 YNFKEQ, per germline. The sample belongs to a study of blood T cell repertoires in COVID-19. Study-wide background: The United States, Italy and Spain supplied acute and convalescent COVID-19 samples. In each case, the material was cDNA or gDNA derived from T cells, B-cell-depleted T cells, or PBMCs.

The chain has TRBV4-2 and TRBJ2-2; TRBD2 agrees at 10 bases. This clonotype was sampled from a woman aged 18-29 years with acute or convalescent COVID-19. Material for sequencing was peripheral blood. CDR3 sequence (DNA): TGTGCCAGCAGCCAAGCGGGACTAGCGAACGGGGAGCTGTTTTTT. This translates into CASSQAGLANGELFF.